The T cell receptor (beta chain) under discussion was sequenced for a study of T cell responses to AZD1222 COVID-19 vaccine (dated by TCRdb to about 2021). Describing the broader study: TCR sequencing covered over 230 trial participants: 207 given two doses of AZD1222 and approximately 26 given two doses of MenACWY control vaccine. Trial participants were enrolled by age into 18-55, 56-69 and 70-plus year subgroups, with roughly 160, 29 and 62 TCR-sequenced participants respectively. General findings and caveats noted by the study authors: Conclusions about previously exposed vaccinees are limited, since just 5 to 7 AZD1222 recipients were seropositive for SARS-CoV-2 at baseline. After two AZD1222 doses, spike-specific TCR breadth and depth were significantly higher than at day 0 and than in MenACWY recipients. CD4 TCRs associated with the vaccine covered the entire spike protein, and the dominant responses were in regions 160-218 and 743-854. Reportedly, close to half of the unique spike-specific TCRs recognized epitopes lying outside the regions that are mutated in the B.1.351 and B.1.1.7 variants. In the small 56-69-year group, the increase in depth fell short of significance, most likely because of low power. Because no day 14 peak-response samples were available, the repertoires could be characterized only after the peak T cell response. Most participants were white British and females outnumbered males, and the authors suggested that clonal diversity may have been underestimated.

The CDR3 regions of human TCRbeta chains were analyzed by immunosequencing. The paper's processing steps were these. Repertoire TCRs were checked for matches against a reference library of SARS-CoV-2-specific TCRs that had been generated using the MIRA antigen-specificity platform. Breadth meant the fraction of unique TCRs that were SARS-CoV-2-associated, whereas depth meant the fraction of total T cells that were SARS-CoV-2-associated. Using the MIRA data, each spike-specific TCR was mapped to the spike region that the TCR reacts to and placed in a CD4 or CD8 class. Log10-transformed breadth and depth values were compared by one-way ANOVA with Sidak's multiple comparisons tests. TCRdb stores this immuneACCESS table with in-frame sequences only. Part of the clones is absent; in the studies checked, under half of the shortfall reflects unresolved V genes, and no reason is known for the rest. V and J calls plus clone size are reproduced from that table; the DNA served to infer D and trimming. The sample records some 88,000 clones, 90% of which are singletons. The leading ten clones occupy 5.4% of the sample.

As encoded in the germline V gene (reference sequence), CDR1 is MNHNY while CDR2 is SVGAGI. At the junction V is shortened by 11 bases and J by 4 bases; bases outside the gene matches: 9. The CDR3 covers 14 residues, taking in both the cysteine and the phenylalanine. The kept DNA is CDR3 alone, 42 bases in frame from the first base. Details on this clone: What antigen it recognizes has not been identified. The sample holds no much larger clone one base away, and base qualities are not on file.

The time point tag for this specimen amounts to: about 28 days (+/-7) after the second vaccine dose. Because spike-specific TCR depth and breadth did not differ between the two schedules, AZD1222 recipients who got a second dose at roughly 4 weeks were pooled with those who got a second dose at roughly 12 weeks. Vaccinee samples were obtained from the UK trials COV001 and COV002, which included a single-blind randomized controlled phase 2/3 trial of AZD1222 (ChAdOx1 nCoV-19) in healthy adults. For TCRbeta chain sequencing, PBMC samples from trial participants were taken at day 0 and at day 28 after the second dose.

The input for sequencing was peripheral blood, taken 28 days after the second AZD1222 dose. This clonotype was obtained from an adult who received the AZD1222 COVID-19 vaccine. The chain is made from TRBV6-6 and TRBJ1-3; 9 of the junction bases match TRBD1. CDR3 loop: CASRGTGIGNTIYF. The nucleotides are TGTGCCTCACGGGGGACAGGGATCGGAAACACCATATATTTT.